The 27 T cell receptor beta chains below were found in one sample sequenced in a study of Tregs in tolerant kidney transplant recipients. The protocol was immunoSEQ multiplex PCR, while the TCRdb copy is restricted to in-frame clones and leaves out a portion. This repertoire shows approximately 260,000 clones, roughly 80% found once; its top ten account for around 0.6%. Sequenced sample: CD4+ T cells from blood. The receptors stem from a human donor in good health.

The gene calls are TRBV27 and TRBJ2-1, with 8 positions matching TRBD2. The germline gives CDR1 MNHEY, CDR2 SMNVEV (reference sequence). The length of the CDR3 is 20 residues. Unmatched junction bases numbered 22, after V lost 5 bases and J lost 4 bases. CDR3 nucleotides: TGTGCCAGCAGTCTAGGTTTGAGCGGGGGTCCTCACCCGGCGTACAATGAGCAGTTCTTC. This codes for CASSLGLSGGPHPAYNEQFF.

The rearrangement joins TRBV5-6 to TRBJ1-2; no firm D call. Germline V gene lookup returns CDR1 SGHDT and CDR2 YYEEEE. The CDR3 has 15 amino acids. V was shortened by 0 bases and J by 1 base, with 10 bases between the two germline ends. The CDR3 DNA follows: TGTGCCAGCAGCTTGGGGGAGACTCTTAACTATGGCTACACCTTC. Its protein product is CASSLGETLNYGYTF.

V gene TRBV11-2 combines with J gene TRBJ1-1; D not resolved. Germline V gives CDR1 SGHAT, CDR2 FQNNGV. Trimming stripped 4 bases from V and 7 bases from J, with 7 bases between. The CDR3 has 11 amino acids. The CDR3 bases are TGTGCCAGCAGCTCGATGAGTGAAGCTTTCTTT. This codes for CASSSMSEAFF.

In this sample, this clone turned up once. The chain has TRBV6-4 and TRBJ1-4, with a weak D call TRBD1 (6 bases). V lost 3 bases to trimming and J lost 2 bases, with 16 bases between them. The CDR3 sequence is 17 residues long. Germline-derived CDR1 and CDR2 are MRHNA and SNTAGT. The CDR3 spells CASSEGQGRGTNEKLFF. Here the CDR3 DNA reads TGTGCCAGCAGTGAAGGGCAGGGGAGGGGGACTAATGAAAAACTGTTTTTT.

The genes are TRBV29-1 and TRBJ2-7; a weak D match, TRBD2 (5 bases). Germline lookup yields CDR1 SQVTM and CDR2 ANQGSEA. V shed 6 bases and J shed 2 bases, with 14 bases lying between them. The CDR3 is made up of 13 amino acids. Here the CDR3 reads CSVDQRSPYEQYF. The CDR3 DNA reads TGCAGCGTCGACCAGCGGAGCCCCTACGAGCAGTACTTC.

This sequence joins TRBV2 and TRBJ2-2; 7 nucleotides match TRBD1. The CDR3 has 15 residues. Germline V gives CDR1 SNHLY, CDR2 FYNNEI. The V gene end was trimmed by 6 bases and the J gene end by 6 bases; junction bases not matched to a gene: 10. CDR3 in DNA: TGTGCCAGCAGCCTAAGCACAGGGGCCCCCGGGGAGCTGTTTTTT. It encodes CASSLSTGAPGELFF.

This chain joins TRBV27 and TRBJ2-7; 9 nucleotides agree with TRBD1. V lost 6 bases, J lost 2 bases, and 14 bases stayed unmatched. Germline V gene sequence: CDR1 MNHEY, CDR2 SMNVEV (reference sequence). The CDR3 has 17 residues. The CDR3 sequence is CASSPIGTGSSAYEQYF. The CDR3 nucleotides are TGTGCCAGCAGCCCCATCGGGACAGGGTCTTCCGCCTACGAGCAGTACTTC.

Only one count was recorded for this clone. The rearrangement joins TRBV4-1 to TRBJ1-3; 7 bases fit TRBD1. This CDR3 region has 17 residues. Germline V lookup: CDR1 MGHRA, CDR2 YSYEKL. V trimming: 0 bases; J trimming: 3 bases; junction bases outside the gene matches: 8. CDR3 protein: CASSQDWRGLGGNTIYF. In DNA form, the CDR3 reads TGCGCCAGCAGCCAAGATTGGAGGGGGCTGGGTGGAAACACCATATATTTT.

The chain recombines TRBV19 with TRBJ2-7, with D possibly being TRBD1 (6 bases). From germline, CDR1 is LNHDA and CDR2 SQIVND (reference sequence). The CDR3 has 16 residues. The V gene lost 4 bases and the J gene lost 0 bases, with 16 bases spanning the gap. In DNA form, the CDR3 reads TGTGCCAGTAGTAACCCGGGACAAAGGAGCTCCTACGAGCAGTACTTC. Protein: CASSNPGQRSSYEQYF.

The chain carries TRBV5-5 and TRBJ2-2; TRBD2 matches 7 bases. The germline V gene encodes CDR1 SGHKS and CDR2 YYEKEE (reference sequence). With V trimmed by 1 base and J by 1 base, 4 bases remained unmatched. This CDR3 has 16 residues. As DNA, the CDR3 is TGTGCCAGCAGCTTGAGGGGAGGGGTGAACACCGGGGAGCTGTTTTTT. Its translation: CASSLRGGVNTGELFF.

The V and J genes are TRBV29-1 and TRBJ1-3; TRBD1 is a possible D gene (6 bases). The CDR3 is made up of 13 amino acids. Germline lookup yields CDR1 SQVTM and CDR2 ANQGSEA. The V and J ends lost 7 bases and 1 base respectively, with 11 bases between them. CDR3 coding DNA: TGCAGCGCCCAAGGGGGGTCTGGAAACACCATATATTTT. It translates to CSAQGGSGNTIYF.

This clone was detected only once. This rearrangement joins TRBV19 to TRBJ1-1; unclear D gene. Germline CDR1 LNHDA, CDR2 SQIVND (reference sequence). Trimming took 2 bases from V and 0 from J, leaving 10 bases between them. This CDR3 region has 15 residues. The DNA of the CDR3 is TGTGCCAGTAGTATAATCCCCCAGGTGAACACTGAAGCTTTCTTT. This codes for CASSIIPQVNTEAFF. Using reference TRBV19 and TRBJ1-1 for the parts outside the CDR3, the full variable domain is DGGITQSPKYLFRKEGQNVTLSCEQNLNHDAMYWYRQDPGQGLRLIYYSQIVNDFQKGDIAEGYSVSREKKESFPLTVTSAQKNPTAFYLCASSIIPQVNTEAFFGQGTRLTVV.

The V and J genes are TRBV6-5 and TRBJ1-1, with D possibly TRBD1 on 6 matching bases. The germline CDR1 and CDR2 sequences are MNHEY and SVGAGI. V dropped 6 bases and J dropped 11 bases, with 19 bases sitting between them. The CDR3 is made up of 13 amino acids. The CDR3 loop is CASSLLGQTAAFF. CDR3 DNA: TGTGCCAGCAGCCTTCTAGGACAGACGGCGGCTTTCTTT.

As for this clone: At one end, the junction sequence differs from germline, possibly due to a read error. The chain joins TRBV18 to TRBJ2-7, with 7 bases that match TRBD1. CDR1 KGHSH and CDR2 LQKENI come from the germline V gene. The CDR3 consists of 12 residues. This chain's CDR3 is CASSPSGTDWNF. The CDR3 DNA follows: TGTGCCAGCTCACCATCAGGGACAGACTGGAACTTC.

The rearrangement links TRBV7-2 to TRBJ2-5; 10 bases fit TRBD2. The CDR3 is 16 amino acids. The V segment lost 5 bases and the J segment 5 bases; nucleotides outside the gene matches: 11. Germline loops: CDR1 SGHTA, CDR2 FQGNSA. The CDR3 loop reads CASSLRSGGALETQYF. Written as DNA, the CDR3 is TGTGCCAGCAGCCTACGAAGCGGGGGGGCCCTCGAGACCCAGTACTTC.

The chain is built from TRBV6-5 and TRBJ2-7; D is possibly TRBD2 (7 bases). Germline V gene sequence: CDR1 MNHEY, CDR2 SVGAGI. The CDR3 length is 14 residues. V was clipped by 0 bases and J by 6 bases, with 12 bases between them. The CDR3 DNA follows: TGTGCCAGCAGTTACTCGGGTAGGGGGGGCGAGCAGTACTTC. Translated: CASSYSGRGGEQYF.

This clone showed up just once. The chain uses TRBV5-1 and TRBJ2-1; TRBD1 is a possible D gene (6 bases). CDR3 length: 15 amino acids. Germline V gene lookup returns CDR1 SGHRS and CDR2 YFSETQ. The V end was cut by 5 bases, the J end by 3 bases, with 15 bases between. In DNA, the CDR3 is TGCGCCAGCAGAAGTACAGGGCGTCTCTACAATGAGCAGTTCTTC. Translating it yields CASRSTGRLYNEQFF.

In regard to this clone: Other DNA sequences of this sample code for an identical CDR3. The chain couples TRBV7-3 to TRBJ1-1, with a weak D call TRBD1 (6 bases). Germline lookup yields CDR1 SGHTA and CDR2 FQGTGA. V lost 8 bases and J lost 0, with 13 bases in between. The CDR3 is 14 amino acids. CDR3 DNA: TGTGCCAGCTCCCAGGGGCAGATGAACACTGAAGCTTTCTTT. It encodes CASSQGQMNTEAFF.

About this clone: Other DNA sequences in the same sample also yield this CDR3. The chain couples TRBV5-1 to TRBJ2-7; perhaps TRBD1 as D (6 bases). The CDR3 covers 14 residues. Trimming left V 4 bases short and J 5 bases short, with 16 bases between. Per germline, CDR1 SGHRS and CDR2 YFSETQ. The chain's CDR3 is CASSGGGSLDEQYF. The CDR3 DNA sequence: TGCGCCAGCAGCGGGGGCGGTTCCCTCGACGAGCAGTACTTC.

V gene TRBV7-2 combines with J gene TRBJ2-5, with 9 bases identical to TRBD2. The CDR3 has 15 amino acids. Germline lookup yields CDR1 SGHTA and CDR2 FQGNSA. With 6 bases clipped from V and 11 bases from J, the junction kept 16 bases outside the gene matches. This CDR3 reads CASSATSGPIRGQYF. The DNA of the CDR3 is TGTGCCAGCAGTGCGACTAGCGGCCCGATTCGGGGGCAGTACTTC.

V gene TRBV5-6 combines with J gene TRBJ2-5; D is unresolved. CDR1 is SGHDT and CDR2 is YYEEEE in the germline V gene. The CDR3 loop spans 15 amino acids. The V and J ends lost 4 bases and 1 base respectively, with 14 bases between them. The CDR3 reads CASSLNPNSQETQYF. In nucleotides, the CDR3 is TGTGCCAGCAGCCTCAATCCGAACAGCCAAGAGACCCAGTACTTC.

This chain uses TRBV11-1 with TRBJ2-7; weak D call: TRBD2 (7 bases). Germline values: CDR1 SGHAT, CDR2 FQDESV (reference sequence). V was trimmed by 1 base and J by 1 base, leaving 8 bases between them. This CDR3 contains 14 residues. CDR3 nucleotides: TGTGCCAGCAGCTTAGAGGGGGGGTCCTACGAGCAGTACTTC. Residues: CASSLEGGSYEQYF.

Only one count was recorded for this clone. The gene calls are TRBV18 and TRBJ2-2, with 14 positions matching TRBD2. The trim removed 6 bases at V and 2 bases at J, leaving 8 bases unmatched. The germline CDR1 and CDR2 sequences are KGHSH and LQKENI. The CDR3 loop spans 18 amino acids. The CDR3: CASSLLGLAGANTGELFF. CDR3 coding DNA: TGTGCCAGCTCTCTTCTGGGACTAGCGGGGGCCAACACCGGGGAGCTGTTTTTT. The variable domain in full, with the rest retrieved from reference TRBV18 and TRBJ2-2, is NAGVMQNPRHLVRRRGQEARLRCSPMKGHSHVYWYRQLPEEGLKFMVYLQKENIIDESGMPKERFSAEFPKEGPSILRIQQVVRGDSAAYFCASSLLGLAGANTGELFFGEGSRLTVL.

The J gene is TRBJ1-5, the V gene TRBV29-1, with D tentatively TRBD1 (5 bases). Trimming removed 0 bases from V and 10 bases from J, with 16 bases in between. CDR3 length: 14 amino acids. Germline lookup yields CDR1 SQVTM and CDR2 ANQGSEA. The CDR3 region has the DNA TGCAGCGTTGAAGATCTCGGACGGGGGATCCCCCAGCATTTT. Residues: CSVEDLGRGIPQHF.

This rearrangement joins TRBV19 to TRBJ1-5, with TRBD1 as a possible D gene (5 bases). Trimming left V 5 bases short and J 2 bases short, with 16 bases between. Per germline, CDR1 LNHDA and CDR2 SQIVND (reference sequence). This CDR3 spans 16 amino acids. CDR3 sequence: CASSLPGARGNQPQHF. The CDR3 DNA reads TGTGCCAGTAGTCTCCCCGGGGCTAGGGGCAATCAGCCCCAGCATTTT.

This clone was detected once. V and J are TRBV5-1 and TRBJ2-1, with 12 positions matching TRBD2. Germline trimming cut 3 bases from V and 4 bases from J; bases unmatched to any gene: 2. This CDR3 has 15 residues. Germline V CDR1 and CDR2: SGHRS, YFSETQ. In nucleotides, the CDR3 is TGCGCCAGCAGCTGGACTAGCGGGGCATACAATGAGCAGTTCTTC. Translation: CASSWTSGAYNEQFF.

The chain employs TRBV5-5 and TRBJ1-2; possible D gene TRBD1, 6 bases. V was cut by 4 bases and J by 0 bases, with 10 bases left in between. Germline assignment: CDR1 SGHKS and CDR2 YYEKEE (reference sequence). The CDR3 contains 14 residues. CDR3 amino acids: CASSRDISNYGYTF. The CDR3 DNA is TGTGCCAGCAGCCGGGACATCTCTAACTATGGCTACACCTTC.